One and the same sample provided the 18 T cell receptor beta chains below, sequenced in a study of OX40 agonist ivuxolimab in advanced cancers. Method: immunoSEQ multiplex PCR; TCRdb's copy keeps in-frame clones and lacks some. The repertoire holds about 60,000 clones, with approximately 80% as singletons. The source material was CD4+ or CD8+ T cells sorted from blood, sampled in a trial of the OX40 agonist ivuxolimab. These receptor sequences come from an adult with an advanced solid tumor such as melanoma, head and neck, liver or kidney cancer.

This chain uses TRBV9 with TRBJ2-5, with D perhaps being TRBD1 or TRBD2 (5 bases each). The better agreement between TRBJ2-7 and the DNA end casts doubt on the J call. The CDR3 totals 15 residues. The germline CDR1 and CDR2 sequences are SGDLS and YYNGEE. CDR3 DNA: TGTGCCAGCAGTGGGGGACCAGGGACGGCCTACGAGCAGTACTTC. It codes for CASSGGPGTAYEQYF.

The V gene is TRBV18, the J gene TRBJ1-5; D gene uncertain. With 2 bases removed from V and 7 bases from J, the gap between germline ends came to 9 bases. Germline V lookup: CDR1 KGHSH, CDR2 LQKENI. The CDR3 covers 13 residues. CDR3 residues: CASSPERQQPQHF. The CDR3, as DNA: TGTGCCAGCTCACCAGAGAGGCAGCAGCCCCAGCATTTT. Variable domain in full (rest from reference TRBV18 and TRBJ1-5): NAGVMQNPRHLVRRRGQEARLRCSPMKGHSHVYWYRQLPEEGLKFMVYLQKENIIDESGMPKERFSAEFPKEGPSILRIQQVVRGDSAAYFCASSPERQQPQHFGDGTRLSIL.

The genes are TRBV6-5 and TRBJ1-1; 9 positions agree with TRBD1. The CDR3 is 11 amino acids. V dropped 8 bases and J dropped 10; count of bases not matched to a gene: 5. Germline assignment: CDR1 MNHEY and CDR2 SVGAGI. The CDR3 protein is CASRRDRVAFF. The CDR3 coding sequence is TGTGCCAGCCGCCGGGACAGGGTAGCTTTCTTT.

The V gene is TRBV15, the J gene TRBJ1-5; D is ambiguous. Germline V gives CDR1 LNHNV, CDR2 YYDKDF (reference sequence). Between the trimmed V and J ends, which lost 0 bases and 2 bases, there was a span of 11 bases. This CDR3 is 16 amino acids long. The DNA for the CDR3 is TGTGCCACCAGCAGAGAGGACGCCGCGGGCAATCAGCCCCAGCATTTT. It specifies CATSREDAAGNQPQHF.

Written as DNA, the CDR3 is TGTGCCAGCAGCCAAGATCGCGGACTAGCGGGAGAAGTGGGGATCACCCGAAGCACAGATACGCAGTATTTT. Translation gives CASSQDRGLAGEVGITRSTDTQYF. The V call is TRBV4-2, the J call TRBJ2-3; 13 nucleotides agree with TRBD2. The CDR3 runs to 24 residues. The germline V gene has CDR1 LGHNA and CDR2 YNFKEQ. Trimming removed 0 bases from V and 0 bases from J; junction bases left unmatched: 21.

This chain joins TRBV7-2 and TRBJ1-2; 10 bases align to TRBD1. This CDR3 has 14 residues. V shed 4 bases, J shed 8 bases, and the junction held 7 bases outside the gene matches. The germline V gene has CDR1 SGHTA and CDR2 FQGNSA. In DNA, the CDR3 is TGTGCCAGCAGCTCCGGGACAGGGGCGCGAGGCTACACCTTC. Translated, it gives CASSSGTGARGYTF.

DNA for the CDR3: TGTGCCAGCAGCCAAAGACCTGTACATTTAGGGTCACCCCTCCACTTT. The encoded protein is CASSQRPVHLGSPLHF. This chain connects TRBV11-2 to TRBJ1-6; D unclear. Looked up from germline, CDR1 is SGHAT and CDR2 is FQNNGV. Trimming shortened V by 5 bases and J by 10 bases, and 21 bases separated the two germline ends. The length of the CDR3 is 16 residues. Full variable domain (outside the CDR3, taken from reference TRBV11-2 and TRBJ1-6): EAGVAQSPRYKIIEKRQSVAFWCNPISGHATLYWYQQILGQGPKLLIQFQNNGVVDDSQLPKDRFSAERLKGVDSTLKIQPAKLEDSAVYLCASSQRPVHLGSPLHFGNGTRLTVT.

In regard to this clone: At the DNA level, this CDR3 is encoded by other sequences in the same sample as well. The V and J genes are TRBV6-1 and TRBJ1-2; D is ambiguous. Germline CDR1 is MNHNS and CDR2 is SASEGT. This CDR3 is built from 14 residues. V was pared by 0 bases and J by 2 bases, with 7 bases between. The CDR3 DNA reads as TGTGCCAGCAGTGAAGCGGGCGGAAACTATGGCTACACCTTC. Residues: CASSEAGGNYGYTF.

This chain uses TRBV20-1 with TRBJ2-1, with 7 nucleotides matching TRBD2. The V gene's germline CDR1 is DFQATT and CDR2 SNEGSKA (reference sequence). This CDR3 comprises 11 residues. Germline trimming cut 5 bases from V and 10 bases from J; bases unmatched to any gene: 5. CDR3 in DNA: TGCAGTGCTTGGGACTATCAGGAGCAGTTCTTC. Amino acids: CSAWDYQEQFF.

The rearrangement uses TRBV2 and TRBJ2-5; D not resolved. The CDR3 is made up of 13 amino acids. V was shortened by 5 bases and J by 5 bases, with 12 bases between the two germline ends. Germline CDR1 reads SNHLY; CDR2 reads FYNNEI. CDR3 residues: CASSYNMVETQYF. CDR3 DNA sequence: TGTGCCAGCAGTTATAACATGGTGGAGACCCAGTACTTC.

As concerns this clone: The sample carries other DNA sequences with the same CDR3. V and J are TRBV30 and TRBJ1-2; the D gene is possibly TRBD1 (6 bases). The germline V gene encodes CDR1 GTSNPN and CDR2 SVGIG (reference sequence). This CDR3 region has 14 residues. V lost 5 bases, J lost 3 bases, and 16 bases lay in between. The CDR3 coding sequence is TGTGCCTGGTCGGAGGGGGGGAGCTACTATGGCTACACCTTC. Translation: CAWSEGGSYYGYTF.

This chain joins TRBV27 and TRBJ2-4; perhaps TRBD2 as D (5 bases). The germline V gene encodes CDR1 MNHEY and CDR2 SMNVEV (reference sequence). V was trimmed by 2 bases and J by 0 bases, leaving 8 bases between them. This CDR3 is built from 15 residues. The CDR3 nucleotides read TGTGCCAGCAGTTTAGGTGGGAGAGCCAAAAACATTCAGTACTTC. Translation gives CASSLGGRAKNIQYF.

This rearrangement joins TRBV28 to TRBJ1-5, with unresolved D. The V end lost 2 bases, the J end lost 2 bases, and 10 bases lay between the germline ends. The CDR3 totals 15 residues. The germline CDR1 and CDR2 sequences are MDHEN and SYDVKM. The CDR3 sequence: CASSLSLAGNQPQHF. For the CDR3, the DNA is TGTGCCAGCAGTTTAAGCCTTGCAGGCAATCAGCCCCAGCATTTT.

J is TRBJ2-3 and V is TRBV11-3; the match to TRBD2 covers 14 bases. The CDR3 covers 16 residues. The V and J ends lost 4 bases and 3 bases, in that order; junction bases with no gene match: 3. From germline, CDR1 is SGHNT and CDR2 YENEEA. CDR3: CASSSGLAGDTDTQYF. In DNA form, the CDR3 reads TGTGCCAGCAGCTCGGGACTAGCGGGGGATACAGATACGCAGTATTTT.

CDR3 DNA sequence: TGTGCCTGGAGTTTTCGGGGCCTCAATGGCTACACCTTC. Residues: CAWSFRGLNGYTF. The rearrangement joins TRBV30 to TRBJ1-2, with D perhaps TRBD1 (5 bases). This CDR3 region has 13 residues. CDR1 and CDR2 from the germline V gene are GTSNPN and SVGIG (reference sequence). V lost 2 bases and J lost 6, with 13 bases in between. Full variable domain (rest looked up from reference TRBV30 and TRBJ1-2): SQTIHQWPATLVQPVGSPLSLECTVEGTSNPNLYWYRQAAGRGLQLLFYSVGIGQISSEVPQNLSASRPQDRQFILSSKKLLLSDSGFYLCAWSFRGLNGYTFGSGTRLTVV.

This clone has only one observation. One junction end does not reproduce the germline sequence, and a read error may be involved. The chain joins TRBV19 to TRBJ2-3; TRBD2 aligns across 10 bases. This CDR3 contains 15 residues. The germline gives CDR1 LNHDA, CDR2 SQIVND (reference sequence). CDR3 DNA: TGTGCCAGTAGCATAGCGGGGGGAAGGGCAGATACGCAGTATTTT. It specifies CASSIAGGRADTQYF.

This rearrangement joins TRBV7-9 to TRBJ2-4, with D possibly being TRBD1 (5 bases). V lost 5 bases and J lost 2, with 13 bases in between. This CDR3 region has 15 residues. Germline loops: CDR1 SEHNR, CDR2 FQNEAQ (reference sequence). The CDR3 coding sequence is TGTGCCAGCAGCAAGATCCAGGGCCCCAAAAACATTCAGTACTTC. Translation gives CASSKIQGPKNIQYF.

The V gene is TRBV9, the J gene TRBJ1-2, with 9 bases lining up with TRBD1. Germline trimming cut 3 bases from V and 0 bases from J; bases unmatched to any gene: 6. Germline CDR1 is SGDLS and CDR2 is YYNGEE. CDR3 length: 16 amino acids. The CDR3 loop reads CASSERDRDPNYGYTF. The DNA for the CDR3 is TGTGCCAGCAGCGAACGGGACAGGGACCCTAACTATGGCTACACCTTC.